The table lists the clone carrying this TCR beta chain with many counts. Its cognate antigen is unknown. Germline V gene lookup returns CDR1 SGHVS and CDR2 FQNEAQ. V was shortened by 5 bases and J by 1 base, with 21 bases between the two germline ends. This CDR3 spans 17 amino acids. Each CDR3 protein gets one entry after TCRdb re-called the reads with MiXCR. There are about 360,000 distinct CDR3 sequences in the sample; about a sixth occur only once, and around 8.6% lies in the top ten. The sample originates from a study of T cell repertoires in cytomegalovirus infection. About the research overall: Public TCR beta signature analysis indicated the presence of both CMV infection and matching HLA type.

Whole-study results and caveats: HLA-C-restricted CMV clonotypes gave the most frequent clonotype in two of eight donors. Accumulated public TCR beta family frequency recognized individuals carrying CMV together with the relevant HLA.

The V and J genes are TRBV7-8 and TRBJ2-7; TRBD1 is a possible D gene (5 bases). The source of this sequence is a human donor in good health (CMV status not recorded). Some clones in this sample may be carry-over from other donors' samples. Material for sequencing was PBMCs. DNA for the CDR3: TGTGCCAGCAGCCACCTTGGGGCGGCAGTACAATCCTACGAGCAGTACTTC. It is translated as CASSHLGAAVQSYEQYF.